This T cell receptor beta chain was found in a study of blood T cells in healthy people across ages. Remarks on this clonotype: Its antigen remains unknown.

Broader study findings: Naive T cell percentage strongly correlated with TCR beta diversity. In the absence of known donor CMV status, changes in expanded clonotypes were possibly confounded.

Staff drew 9 to 10 milliliters of peripheral blood from each donor. A second PCR of about 6 to 12 cycles used a sample-barcoded 5' primer and a J-beta primer mix. Researchers report that a template-switch adaptor with 12 random nucleotides tagged each cDNA molecule. Using its own MiXCR run on the 5' RACE reads, TCRdb lists one record per CDR3 protein. The sample shows about 1.8 million distinct CDR3 sequences, about 49% of them seen only once. This TCR came from a woman aged 40 to 50 in good health. The sequencing input was blood.

CDR3 DNA sequence: TGTGCCAGCAGCTTTGAAGCGGGAGTGATGGATACGCAGTATTTT. Translated, it gives CASSFEAGVMDTQYF. The rearrangement joins TRBV7-2 to TRBJ2-3; 8 nucleotides line up with TRBD2. The V gene's germline CDR1 is SGHTA and CDR2 FQGNSA. The CDR3 runs to 15 residues. Trimming cost V 3 bases and J 6 bases; bases outside gene matches: 8.